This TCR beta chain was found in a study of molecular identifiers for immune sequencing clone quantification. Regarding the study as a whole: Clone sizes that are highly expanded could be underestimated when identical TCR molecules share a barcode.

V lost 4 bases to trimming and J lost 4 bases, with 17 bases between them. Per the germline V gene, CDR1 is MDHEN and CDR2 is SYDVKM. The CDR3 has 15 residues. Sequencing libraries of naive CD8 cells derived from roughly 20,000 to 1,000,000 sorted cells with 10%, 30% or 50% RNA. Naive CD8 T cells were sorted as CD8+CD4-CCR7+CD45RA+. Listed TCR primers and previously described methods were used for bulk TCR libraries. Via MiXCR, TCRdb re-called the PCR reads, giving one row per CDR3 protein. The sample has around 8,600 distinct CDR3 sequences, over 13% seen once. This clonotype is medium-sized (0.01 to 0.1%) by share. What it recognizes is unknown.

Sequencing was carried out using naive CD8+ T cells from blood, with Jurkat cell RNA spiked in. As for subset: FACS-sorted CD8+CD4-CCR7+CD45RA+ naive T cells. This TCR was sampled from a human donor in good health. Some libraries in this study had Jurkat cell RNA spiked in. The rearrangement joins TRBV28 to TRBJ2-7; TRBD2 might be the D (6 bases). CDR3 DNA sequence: TGTGCCAGCAGTTCCCCCCTCGGGGGTCTTTACGAGCAGTACTTC. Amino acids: CASSSPLGGLYEQYF. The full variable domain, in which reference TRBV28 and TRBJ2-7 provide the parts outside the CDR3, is DVKVTQSSRYLVKRTGEKVFLECVQDMDHENMFWYRQDPGLGLRLIYFSYDVKMKEKGDIPEGYSVSREKKERFSLILESASTNQTSMYLCASSSPLGGLYEQYFGPGTRLTVT.